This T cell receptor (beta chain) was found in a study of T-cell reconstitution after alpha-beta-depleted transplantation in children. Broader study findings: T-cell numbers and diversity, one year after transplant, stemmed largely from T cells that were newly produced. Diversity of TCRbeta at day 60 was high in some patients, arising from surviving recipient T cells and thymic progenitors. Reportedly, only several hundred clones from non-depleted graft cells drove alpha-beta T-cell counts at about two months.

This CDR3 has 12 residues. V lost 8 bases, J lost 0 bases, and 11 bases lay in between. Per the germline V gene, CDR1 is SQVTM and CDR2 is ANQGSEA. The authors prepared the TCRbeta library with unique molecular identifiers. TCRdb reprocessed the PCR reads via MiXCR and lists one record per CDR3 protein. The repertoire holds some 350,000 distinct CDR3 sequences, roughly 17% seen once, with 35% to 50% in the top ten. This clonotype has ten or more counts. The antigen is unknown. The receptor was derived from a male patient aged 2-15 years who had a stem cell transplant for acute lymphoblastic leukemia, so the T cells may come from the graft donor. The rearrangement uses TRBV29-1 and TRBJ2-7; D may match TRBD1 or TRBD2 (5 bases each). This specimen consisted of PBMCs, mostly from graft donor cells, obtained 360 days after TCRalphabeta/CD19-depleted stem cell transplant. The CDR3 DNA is TGCAGCATCCGGGACCCCTCCTACGAGCAGTACTTC. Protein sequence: CSIRDPSYEQYF.